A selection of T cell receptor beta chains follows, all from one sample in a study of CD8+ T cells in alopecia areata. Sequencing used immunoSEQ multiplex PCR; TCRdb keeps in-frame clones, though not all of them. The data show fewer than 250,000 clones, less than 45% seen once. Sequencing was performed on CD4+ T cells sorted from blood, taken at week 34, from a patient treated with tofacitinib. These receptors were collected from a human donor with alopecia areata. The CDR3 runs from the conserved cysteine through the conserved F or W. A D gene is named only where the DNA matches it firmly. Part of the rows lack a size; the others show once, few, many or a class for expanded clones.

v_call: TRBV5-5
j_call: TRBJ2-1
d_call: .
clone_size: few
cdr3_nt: TGTGCCAGCAGCTTGGTTCGGCGGGCAAACAATGAGCAGTTCTTC
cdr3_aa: CASSLVRRANNEQFF

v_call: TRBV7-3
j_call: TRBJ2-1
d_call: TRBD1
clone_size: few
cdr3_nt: TGTGCCAGCAGCCTGGACAGGGGGCGTTTTAATGAGCAGTTCTTC
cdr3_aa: CASSLDRGRFNEQFF

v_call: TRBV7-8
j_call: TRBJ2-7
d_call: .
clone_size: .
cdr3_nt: TGTGCCAGCAGCTTAGTCGGACTGGCCTACGAGCAGTACTTC
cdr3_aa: CASSLVGLAYEQYF

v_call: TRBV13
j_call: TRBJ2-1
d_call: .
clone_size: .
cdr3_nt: TGTGCCAGCAGCCGGGACTCCTACAATGAGCAGTTCTTC
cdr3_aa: CASSRDSYNEQFF

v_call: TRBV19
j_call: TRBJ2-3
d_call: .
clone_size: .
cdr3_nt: TGTGCCAGTAGTACGGGGCTCGCAGATACGCAGTATTTT
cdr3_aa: CASSTGLADTQYF

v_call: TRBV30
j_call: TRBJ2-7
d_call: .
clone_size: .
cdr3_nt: TGTGCCTGGACCACAGGTTACGAGCAGTACTTC
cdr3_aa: CAWTTGYEQYF

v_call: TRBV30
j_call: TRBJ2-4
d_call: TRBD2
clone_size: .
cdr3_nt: TGTGCCTGGAGTGCCCCCGGGCTAGCGGTAGCCAAAAACATTCAGTACTTC
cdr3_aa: CAWSAPGLAVAKNIQYF

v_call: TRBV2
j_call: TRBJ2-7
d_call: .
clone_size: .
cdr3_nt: TGTGCCAGCAGTGAACGGGACAGCGGGGCCTACGAGCAGTACTTC
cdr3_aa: CASSERDSGAYEQYF

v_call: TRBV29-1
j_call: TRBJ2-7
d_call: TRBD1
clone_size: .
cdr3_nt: TGCAGCGTTGAAGATGGGGACAGGGCGCTCGAGCAGTACTTC
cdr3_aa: CSVEDGDRALEQYF

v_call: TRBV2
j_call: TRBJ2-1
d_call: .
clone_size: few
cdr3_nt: TGTGCCAGCAGTAATCGGAATGAGCAGTTCTTC
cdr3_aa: CASSNRNEQFF

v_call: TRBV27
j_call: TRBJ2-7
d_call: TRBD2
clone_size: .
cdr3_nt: TGTGCCAGCAGTTTAACTAGCGGGTCTCCCTACGAGCAGTACTTC
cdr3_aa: CASSLTSGSPYEQYF

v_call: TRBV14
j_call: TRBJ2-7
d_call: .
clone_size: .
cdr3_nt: TGTGCCAGCAGCCAAGAACGGTTGGGTGAGCAGTACTTC
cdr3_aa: CASSQERLGEQYF

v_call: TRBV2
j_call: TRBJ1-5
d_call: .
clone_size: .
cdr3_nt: TGTGCCAGCAGCTCATCGCAGGGCAGAGACAATCAGCCCCAGCATTTT
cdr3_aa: CASSSSQGRDNQPQHF

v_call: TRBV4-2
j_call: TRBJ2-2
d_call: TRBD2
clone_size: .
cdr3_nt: TGTGCCAGCAGCCAGGGACTAGCGGACGGGGAGCTGTTTTTT
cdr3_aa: CASSQGLADGELFF

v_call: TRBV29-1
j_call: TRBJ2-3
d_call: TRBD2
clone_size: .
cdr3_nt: TGCAGCGTTGACCATCGGGGACTAGCGGATGACACAGATACGCAGTATTTT
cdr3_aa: CSVDHRGLADDTDTQYF

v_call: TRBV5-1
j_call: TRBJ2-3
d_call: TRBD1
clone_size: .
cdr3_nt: TGCGCCAGCAGCTCAGGACAGGGGGCGCGACCAGATACGCAGTATTTT
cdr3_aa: CASSSGQGARPDTQYF

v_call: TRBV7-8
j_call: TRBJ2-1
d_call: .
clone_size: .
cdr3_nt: TGTGCCAGCAGCCCCCGGCGCGGGCAGTACAATGAGCAGTTCTTC
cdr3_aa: CASSPRRGQYNEQFF

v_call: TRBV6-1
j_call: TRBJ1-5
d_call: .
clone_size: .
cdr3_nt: TGTGCCAGCAGTGAAGTATTGGGGCGTGCGGATCAGCCCCAGCATTTT
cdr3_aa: CASSEVLGRADQPQHF

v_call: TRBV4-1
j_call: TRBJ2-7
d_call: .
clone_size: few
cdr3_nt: TGCGCCAGCAGCCGAGACCAGGACGTCGGGAGCTCCTACGAGCAGTACTTC
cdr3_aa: CASSRDQDVGSSYEQYF

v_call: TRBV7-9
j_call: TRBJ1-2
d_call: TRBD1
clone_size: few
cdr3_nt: TGTGCCAGCAGCGTGGGACAGCTGGATGGCTACACCTTC
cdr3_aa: CASSVGQLDGYTF

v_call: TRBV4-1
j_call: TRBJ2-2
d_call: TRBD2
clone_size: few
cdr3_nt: TGCGCCAGCAGCCAAGTTGATATGGGACTAGTGTTCGGGGAGCTGTTTTTT
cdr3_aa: CASSQVDMGLVFGELFF

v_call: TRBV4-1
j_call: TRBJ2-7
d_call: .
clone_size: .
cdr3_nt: TGCGCCAGCAGCCAAGATTATCCCGGGGAGCAGTACTTC
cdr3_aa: CASSQDYPGEQYF

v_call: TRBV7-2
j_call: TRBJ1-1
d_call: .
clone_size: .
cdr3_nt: TGTGCCAGCAGCTTATCTAGGGTAACGACTGAAGCTTTCTTT
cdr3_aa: CASSLSRVTTEAFF

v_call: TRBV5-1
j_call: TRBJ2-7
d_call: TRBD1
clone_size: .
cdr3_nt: TGCGCCAGCAGCGGCGGGACAGGGGGCCTCCACGAGCAGTACTTC
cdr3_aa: CASSGGTGGLHEQYF

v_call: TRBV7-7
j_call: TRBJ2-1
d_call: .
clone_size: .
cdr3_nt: TGTGCTAGCAGCCCCAACCCCTTGTTCTTC
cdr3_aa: CASSPNPLFF

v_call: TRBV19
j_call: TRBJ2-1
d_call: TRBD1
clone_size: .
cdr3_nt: TGTGCCAGTTCCGGGACAGGGGGCATCCAGCAGTTCTTC
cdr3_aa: CASSGTGGIQQFF

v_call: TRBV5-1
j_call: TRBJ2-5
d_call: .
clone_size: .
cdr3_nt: TGCGCCAGCAGCTTGGGTGAGGAGACCCAGTACTTC
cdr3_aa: CASSLGEETQYF

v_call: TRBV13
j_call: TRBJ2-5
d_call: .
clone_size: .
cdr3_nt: TGTGCCAGCAGCTTCAGAGAGACCCAGTACTTC
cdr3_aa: CASSFRETQYF

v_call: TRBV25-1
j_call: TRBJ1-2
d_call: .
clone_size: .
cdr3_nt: TGTGCCAGCAGTGTGTCCTTGGGACTGGGATCGAGCGGCTACACCTTC
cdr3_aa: CASSVSLGLGSSGYTF

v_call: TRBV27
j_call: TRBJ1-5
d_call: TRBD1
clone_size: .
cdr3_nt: TGTGCCAGCAGCCCCGGGACAGTGGGCAATCAGCCCCAGCATTTT
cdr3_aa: CASSPGTVGNQPQHF

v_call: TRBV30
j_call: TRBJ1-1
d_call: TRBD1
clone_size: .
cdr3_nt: TGTGCCTGGTGTGGACAGGGGCTATACACTGAAGCTTTCTTT
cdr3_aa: CAWCGQGLYTEAFF

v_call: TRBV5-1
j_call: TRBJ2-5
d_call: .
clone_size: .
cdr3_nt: TGCGCCAGCAGCTTGGAAGGCAGCGGGGAGACCCAGTACTTC
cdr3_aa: CASSLEGSGETQYF

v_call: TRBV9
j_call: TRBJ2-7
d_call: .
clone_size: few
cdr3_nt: TGTGCCAGCAGCGTAGCCTGGGGCTCCTACGAGCAGTACTTC
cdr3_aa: CASSVAWGSYEQYF

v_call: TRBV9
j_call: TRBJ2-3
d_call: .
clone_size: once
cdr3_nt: TGTGCCAGCAGCGTAGCCGCGGGGCCTTACCCCACAGATACGCAGTATTTT
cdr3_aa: CASSVAAGPYPTDTQYF

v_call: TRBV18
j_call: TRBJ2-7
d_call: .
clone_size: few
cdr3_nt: TGTGCCAGCTCACCACCGAATGGAGGCGACTACGAGCAGTACTTC
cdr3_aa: CASSPPNGGDYEQYF

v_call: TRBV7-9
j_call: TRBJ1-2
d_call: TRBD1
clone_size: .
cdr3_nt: TGTGCCAGCAGCTTAGCTGAACAGGGGATTGTTAACTATGGCTACACCTTC
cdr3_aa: CASSLAEQGIVNYGYTF

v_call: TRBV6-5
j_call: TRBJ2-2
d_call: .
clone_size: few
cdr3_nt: TGTGCCAGCAGTGAAGCGAGGGCCGGGGAGCTGTTTTTT
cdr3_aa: CASSEARAGELFF

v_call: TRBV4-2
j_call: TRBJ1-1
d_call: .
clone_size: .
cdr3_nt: TGTGCCAGCAGCCAAGACCCGGCGAACACTGAAGCTTTCTTT
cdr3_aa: CASSQDPANTEAFF

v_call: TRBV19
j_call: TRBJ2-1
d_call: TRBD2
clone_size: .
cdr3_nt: TGTGCCAGTACCGGGGGACTAGCATACAATGAGCAGTTCTTC
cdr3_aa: CASTGGLAYNEQFF

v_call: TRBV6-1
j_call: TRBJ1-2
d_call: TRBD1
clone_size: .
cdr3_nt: TGTGCCAGCAGCCCACAGGGGAACTATGGCTACACCTTC
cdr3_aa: CASSPQGNYGYTF

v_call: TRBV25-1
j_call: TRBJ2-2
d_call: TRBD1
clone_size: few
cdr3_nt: TGTGCCACAGGGGGACAGGGGTACACCGGGGAGCTGTTTTTT
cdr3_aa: CATGGQGYTGELFF

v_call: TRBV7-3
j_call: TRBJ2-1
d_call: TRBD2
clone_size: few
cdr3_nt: TGTGCCAGCAGCCTAGGGACTAGCGGTACGAATGAGCAGTTCTTC
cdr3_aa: CASSLGTSGTNEQFF

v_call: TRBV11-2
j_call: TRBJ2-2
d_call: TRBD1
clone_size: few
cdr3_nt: TGTGCCAGCAGCCCCCGACAGGGAGTGAACACCGGGGAGCTGTTTTTT
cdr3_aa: CASSPRQGVNTGELFF

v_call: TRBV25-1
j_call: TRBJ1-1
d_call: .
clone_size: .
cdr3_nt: TGTGCCAGCAGTGAAGCGGAGTTCGGTAACACTGAAGCTTTCTTT
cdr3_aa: CASSEAEFGNTEAFF

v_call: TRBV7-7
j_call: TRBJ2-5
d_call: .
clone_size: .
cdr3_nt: TGTGCTAGCAGCCCGGCCGGGTCCAACATGGAGACCCAGTACTTC
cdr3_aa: CASSPAGSNMETQYF

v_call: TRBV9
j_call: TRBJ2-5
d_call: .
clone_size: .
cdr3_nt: TGTGCCAGCAGCGTCAGTAGGGGAGTGGAGACCCAGTACTTC
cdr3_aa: CASSVSRGVETQYF